These T cell receptor beta chains were read from a single sample in a study of shared clonotypes between healthy human individuals. Sequenced by immunoSEQ multiplex PCR; TCRdb stores in-frame clones only, minus some. The sample comprises under 2.5 million clones, about 90% of which are singletons, and around 0.35% rests with the top ten. Sequenced sample: naive CD4+ T cells from PBMCs. All receptors derive from a man aged 18-30 years in good health. Some clones in this sample may be carry-over from other donors' samples. Each CDR3 is given with its conserved first and last residue. Each record gives: V gene, clone size, D gene, J gene, CDR3 protein, CDR3 DNA. A D gene is named only where the DNA matches it firmly. Clone size is given for some rows only: seen once, a few or many times, or a class if the clone is expanded.

>TRBV6-1|.|.|TRBJ1-4
CASSRLGGENEKLFF
TGTGCCAGCAGCCGCCTTGGGGGGGAAAATGAAAAACTGTTTTTT
>TRBV6-5|once|TRBD1|TRBJ2-1
CASLGTGLSNEQFF
TGTGCCAGCCTGGGGACAGGGCTGAGCAATGAGCAGTTCTTC
>TRBV5-1|.|.|TRBJ2-3
CASSLTADTQYF
TGCGCCAGCAGCTTGACGGCAGATACGCAGTATTTT
>TRBV10-2|.|.|TRBJ2-7
CATMRGYYEQYF
TGCGCCACTATGAGAGGGTACTACGAGCAGTACTTC
>TRBV28|.|.|TRBJ2-7
CASIPEGVRPYEQYF
TGTGCCAGCATTCCGGAGGGGGTCAGGCCCTACGAGCAGTACTTC
>TRBV5-4|.|.|TRBJ2-3
CASSLRVSTDTQYF
TGTGCCAGCAGCTTGAGAGTGAGCACAGATACGCAGTATTTT
>TRBV28|.|TRBD1|TRBJ2-7
CASSFDQQGEIYEQYF
TGTGCCAGCAGTTTCGATCAACAGGGGGAGATCTACGAGCAGTACTTC
>TRBV15|.|.|TRBJ1-2
CATSRDNGATPNYGYTF
TGTGCCACCAGCAGAGACAACGGGGCGACCCCTAACTATGGCTACACCTTC
>TRBV9|.|.|TRBJ2-5
CASSADLVQETQYF
TGTGCCAGCAGCGCCGACCTGGTCCAAGAGACCCAGTACTTC
>TRBV7-3|.|.|TRBJ2-6
CASSLKWRANGGANVLTF
TGTGCCAGCAGCTTAAAATGGAGAGCAAATGGCGGGGCCAACGTCCTGACTTTC
>TRBV27|.|.|TRBJ1-4
CASSARVANEKLFF
TGTGCCAGCAGTGCGAGGGTGGCTAATGAAAAACTGTTTTTT
>TRBV20-1|.|TRBD2|TRBJ2-5
CSGGRGETQYF
TGCAGTGGGGGGAGGGGAGAGACCCAGTACTTC
>TRBV5-1|.|.|TRBJ2-2
CASSYPGTGELFF
TGCGCCAGCAGCTACCCAGGGACCGGGGAGCTGTTTTTT
>TRBV5-4|.|TRBD2|TRBJ2-1
CASSLAGLAYNEQFF
TGTGCCAGCAGCTTGGCCGGACTAGCTTACAATGAGCAGTTCTTC
>TRBV4-1|.|.|TRBJ2-7
CASSQTDPRNNYEQYF
TGCGCCAGCAGCCAGACGGACCCCCGAAATAACTACGAGCAGTACTTC
>TRBV30|.|TRBD2|TRBJ2-7
CAWSVRTSGRYVSYEQYF
TGTGCCTGGAGTGTGAGGACTAGCGGGAGGTATGTCTCCTACGAGCAGTACTTC
>TRBV9|.|.|TRBJ1-2
CASSVDPNREENGYTF
TGTGCCAGCAGCGTAGACCCTAACAGGGAGGAGAATGGCTACACCTTC
>TRBV7-2|once|.|TRBJ2-7
CASSSRGAAYEQYF
TGTGCCAGCAGCTCACGGGGGGCAGCCTACGAGCAGTACTTC
>TRBV10-3|.|.|TRBJ1-1
CAISESTGMNTEAFF
TGTGCCATCAGTGAATCGACAGGTATGAACACTGAAGCTTTCTTT
>TRBV28|.|.|TRBJ1-1
CASSGAGRGGSEAFF
TGTGCCAGCAGTGGGGCTGGGAGGGGTGGCTCTGAAGCTTTCTTT
>TRBV5-4|.|TRBD1|TRBJ1-3
CASSFGGQISGNTIYF
TGTGCCAGCAGCTTTGGGGGACAGATCTCTGGAAACACCATATATTTT
>TRBV9|.|.|TRBJ2-5
CASSPHGQLQETQYF
TGTGCCAGCAGCCCCCACGGACAGCTCCAAGAGACCCAGTACTTC
>TRBV7-3|.|.|TRBJ2-2
CASKERSNTGELFF
TGTGCCAGCAAGGAGAGGAGTAACACCGGGGAGCTGTTTTTT
>TRBV29-1|.|.|TRBJ2-6
CSVDGWTSSGANVLTF
TGCAGCGTTGACGGGTGGACTTCAAGTGGGGCCAACGTCCTGACTTTC
>TRBV11-2|.|.|TRBJ2-1
CASRSPGRRRGDEQFF
TGTGCCAGCAGATCTCCGGGAAGGCGGAGGGGCGATGAGCAGTTCTTC
>TRBV6-1|.|.|TRBJ1-1
CASSGRPSTEAFF
TGTGCCAGCAGTGGGCGGCCGAGCACTGAAGCTTTCTTT
>TRBV9|.|TRBD1|TRBJ2-1
CASSIGDSSHGNEQFF
TGTGCCAGCAGCATCGGGGACAGCTCGCATGGCAATGAGCAGTTCTTC
>TRBV28|.|.|TRBJ2-1
CASSLSANGEQFF
TGTGCCAGCAGTTTATCCGCCAACGGTGAGCAGTTCTTC
>TRBV29-1|.|.|TRBJ2-6
CSVEAIEGANVLTF
TGCAGCGTGGAGGCTATCGAAGGGGCCAACGTCCTGACTTTC
>TRBV28|.|TRBD2|TRBJ2-7
CASSLWGLAGSPYEQYF
TGTGCCAGCAGTTTATGGGGACTAGCGGGAAGCCCCTACGAGCAGTACTTC
>TRBV5-6|once|.|TRBJ1-2
CASSWTERRHYGYTF
TGTGCCAGCAGCTGGACCGAGCGCCGGCACTATGGCTACACCTTC
>TRBV6-6|.|TRBD1|TRBJ1-1
CASTFPGGNTEAFF
TGTGCCAGCACCTTCCCAGGGGGGAACACTGAAGCTTTCTTT
>TRBV7-2|.|.|TRBJ2-2
CASSLSRANTGELFF
TGTGCCAGCAGCTTATCCAGGGCGAACACCGGGGAGCTGTTTTTT
>TRBV7-2|.|.|TRBJ1-2
CASSLGAGYTF
TGTGCCAGCAGCTTAGGGGCTGGCTACACCTTC
>TRBV18|.|TRBD1|TRBJ1-4
CASSPQWIGTGSEKLFF
TGTGCCAGCTCACCCCAATGGATTGGGACAGGGAGCGAAAAACTGTTTTTT
>TRBV2|few|TRBD1|TRBJ1-1
CASSRQGARVNTEAFF
TGTGCCAGCAGTCGACAGGGGGCGAGGGTGAACACTGAAGCTTTCTTT
>TRBV18|.|.|TRBJ1-2
CASSPNDGYGYTF
TGTGCCAGCTCACCAAACGACGGCTATGGCTACACCTTC
>TRBV5-1|.|.|TRBJ2-7
CASSLGKMGSEQYF
TGCGCCAGCAGCTTGGGTAAAATGGGCTCCGAGCAGTACTTC
>TRBV5-1|.|TRBD1|TRBJ2-7
CASRGQAGEQYF
TGCGCCAGCCGGGGACAGGCAGGGGAGCAGTACTTC
>TRBV19|.|.|TRBJ1-5
CASSLGPRFNHQPQHF
TGTGCCAGTAGTCTCGGTCCTAGGTTCAATCATCAGCCCCAGCATTTT
>TRBV15|.|.|TRBJ2-4
CATSRVGGGPTQSRNIQYF
TGTGCCACCAGCAGAGTTGGAGGGGGGCCTACCCAATCGCGTAACATTCAGTACTTC
>TRBV9|.|TRBD2|TRBJ2-5
CASSVFSGSKETQYF
TGTGCCAGCAGCGTATTTAGCGGGAGTAAAGAGACCCAGTACTTC
>TRBV5-4|once|TRBD1|TRBJ2-1
CASSQGQGYEQFF
TGTGCCAGCAGCCAGGGACAGGGCTATGAGCAGTTCTTC